A selection of T cell receptor beta chains follows, all from one sample in a study of shared clonotypes between healthy human individuals. Sequencing used immunoSEQ multiplex PCR; TCRdb keeps in-frame clones, though not all of them. This repertoire shows nearly 2 million clones, approximately 95% found once; its top ten account for 1% to 1.5%. What was sequenced was naive CD8+ T cells sorted from blood. The receptors here all came from a man between 18 and 35 years old in good health. Both conserved end residues are part of each CDR3. The order of the fields is CDR3 protein, CDR3 length, J gene, V gene.

CDR3: CASSQERTSGLLSSYNEQFF
length: 20
J: TRBJ2-1
V: TRBV4-3

CDR3: CASSEVGGGGNEKLFF
length: 16
J: TRBJ1-4
V: TRBV2

CDR3: CASNSWLEGGQKETQYF
length: 17
J: TRBJ2-5
V: TRBV28

CDR3: CASSLRQSDTQYF
length: 13
J: TRBJ2-3
V: TRBV5-8

CDR3: CASSYSQGEYEQYF
length: 14
J: TRBJ2-7
V: TRBV6-5

CDR3: CASSESGSPDTQYF
length: 14
J: TRBJ2-3
V: TRBV10-1

CDR3: CASSVVDDTDTQYF
length: 14
J: TRBJ2-3
V: TRBV9

CDR3: CASSPEGGGNYGYTF
length: 15
J: TRBJ1-2
V: TRBV5-1

CDR3: CASTPDRDYTEAFF
length: 14
J: TRBJ1-1
V: TRBV19

CDR3: CASSQDPGGFEGNTEAFF
length: 18
J: TRBJ1-1
V: TRBV4-1

CDR3: CASSIVSGQSYEQYF
length: 15
J: TRBJ2-7
V: TRBV19

CDR3: CASSGRSGSYTF
length: 12
J: TRBJ1-2
V: TRBV9

CDR3: CASSFLSGSYEQYF
length: 14
J: TRBJ2-7
V: TRBV27

CDR3: CATSGRGQETQYF
length: 13
J: TRBJ2-5
V: TRBV15

CDR3: CASLTGRGGPDTQYF
length: 15
J: TRBJ2-3
V: TRBV27

CDR3: CASSSTTNEQFF
length: 12
J: TRBJ2-1
V: TRBV11-2

CDR3: CASSEDGNQETQYF
length: 14
J: TRBJ2-5
V: TRBV9

CDR3: CSVPTPGGGYGYTF
length: 14
J: TRBJ1-2
V: TRBV29-1

CDR3: CASSPHRGLADTQYF
length: 15
J: TRBJ2-3
V: TRBV9

CDR3: CASSPHTF
length: 8
J: TRBJ1-2
V: TRBV14

CDR3: CASSQEPWPGFYEQYF
length: 16
J: TRBJ2-7
V: TRBV4-1

CDR3: CASGLVGGAFRYEQYF
length: 16
J: TRBJ2-7
V: TRBV12-5

CDR3: CASSQATGGGINEQFF
length: 16
J: TRBJ2-1
V: TRBV4-3

CDR3: CASSSTGFNYGYTF
length: 14
J: TRBJ1-2
V: TRBV7-9

CDR3: CASSDTSSYEQYF
length: 13
J: TRBJ2-7
V: TRBV10-1

CDR3: CASSQPETGNSPLHF
length: 15
J: TRBJ1-6
V: TRBV4-1

CDR3: CASSLATADTQYF
length: 13
J: TRBJ2-3
V: TRBV5-4

CDR3: CASSLAVRGVTDTQYF
length: 16
J: TRBJ2-3
V: TRBV5-6

CDR3: CASSPLPPISGANVLTF
length: 17
J: TRBJ2-6
V: TRBV16

CDR3: CAWSLGQDYEQYF
length: 13
J: TRBJ2-7
V: TRBV30

CDR3: CASSPLGSNTEAFF
length: 14
J: TRBJ1-1
V: TRBV4-1

CDR3: CASSGTGTNTQYF
length: 13
J: TRBJ2-3
V: TRBV9

CDR3: CASRTDSNSYNEQFF
length: 15
J: TRBJ2-1
V: TRBV2

CDR3: CAGERGAGTDTQYF
length: 14
J: TRBJ2-3
V: TRBV6-1

CDR3: CASSRDRVQETQYF
length: 14
J: TRBJ2-5
V: TRBV7-9

CDR3: CASSLAPGSYEQYF
length: 14
J: TRBJ2-7
V: TRBV27

CDR3: CVPPQDSNQPQHF
length: 13
J: TRBJ1-5
V: TRBV30

CDR3: CASSLTGSGEQYF
length: 13
J: TRBJ2-7
V: TRBV7-3

CDR3: CSPISPAGETQYF
length: 13
J: TRBJ2-5
V: TRBV29-1

CDR3: CASSIGQGWEQYF
length: 13
J: TRBJ2-7
V: TRBV19

CDR3: CASSMGGSNQPQHF
length: 14
J: TRBJ1-5
V: TRBV5-6

CDR3: CASSSTWFETQYF
length: 13
J: TRBJ2-5
V: TRBV5-1

CDR3: CASSQWEGNYEQYF
length: 14
J: TRBJ2-7
V: TRBV4-1

CDR3: CASSLMRGSYEQYF
length: 14
J: TRBJ2-7
V: TRBV27

CDR3: CASSGTAYEQYF
length: 12
J: TRBJ2-7
V: TRBV6-5

CDR3: CASSVGGEWGTEAFF
length: 15
J: TRBJ1-1
V: TRBV9

CDR3: CASSGLAGAPYEQYF
length: 15
J: TRBJ2-7
V: TRBV27

CDR3: CASSLEQGVETQYF
length: 14
J: TRBJ2-5
V: TRBV27